Below are 9 T cell receptor beta chains sequenced from a single sample in a study of T cell responses to AZD1222 COVID-19 vaccine. Here immunoSEQ multiplex PCR was the method, and the copy in TCRdb shows in-frame clones only, minus some. This table has around 92,000 clones, about 90% appearing once. Sequencing used peripheral blood, obtained on day 0 of AZD1222 vaccination. The receptors stem from an adult in good health.

The J gene is TRBJ2-7, the V gene TRBV6-2 or TRBV6-3; 10 nucleotides line up with TRBD2. Germline V gene data show CDR1 as MNHEY and CDR2 as SVGEGT. Unmatched junction bases numbered 8, after V lost 2 bases and J lost 4 bases. This CDR3 is 16 amino acids long. CDR3 sequence reads: CASSYPTSGKGYEQYF. The CDR3 coding sequence is TGTGCCAGCAGTTACCCCACTAGCGGGAAGGGGTACGAGCAGTACTTC.

Only a few counts were recorded for this clone. The V call is TRBV6-5, the J call TRBJ1-4; D ambiguous. Deletions cut 0 bases from V and 8 bases from J, with 16 bases between. In germline, CDR1 is MNHEY, CDR2 SVGAGI. This CDR3 region has 16 residues. The CDR3, as DNA: TGTGCCAGCAGTTACTCGAGTTTAATACTCGGAGAAAAACTGTTTTTT. Its translation is CASSYSSLILGEKLFF.

This clone was observed a few times. The genes are TRBV30 and TRBJ1-4; D ambiguous. Trimming cost V 0 bases and J 11 bases, with 7 bases left between them. This CDR3 spans 11 amino acids. Looked up from germline, CDR1 is GTSNPN and CDR2 is SVGIG (reference sequence). The CDR3 DNA reads as TGTGCCTGGAGTGTGGGGAGGAAACTGTTTTTT. It codes for CAWSVGRKLFF. The full variable domain, with the rest looked up from reference TRBV30 and TRBJ1-4, is SQTIHQWPATLVQPVGSPLSLECTVEGTSNPNLYWYRQAAGRGLQLLFYSVGIGQISSEVPQNLSASRPQDRQFILSSKKLLLSDSGFYLCAWSVGRKLFFGSGTQLSVL.

The gene calls are TRBV3-1 (or the pseudogene TRBV3-2) and TRBJ2-7; the match to TRBD2 covers 14 bases. Germline lookup yields CDR1 LGHDT and CDR2 YNNKEL (reference sequence). The CDR3 is 15 residues long. Germline trimming cut 0 bases from V and 12 bases from J; bases unmatched to any gene: 7. The CDR3 DNA is TGTGCCAGCAGCCAAGAGGGGACTAGCGGGAGTCTCCGGTACTTC. The encoded protein is CASSQEGTSGSLRYF.

The gene calls are TRBV6-4 and TRBJ2-3; 7 bases map to TRBD2. Losses at the gene ends were 5 bases for V and 4 bases for J; bases not matched to a gene: 12. The CDR3 spans 16 residues. CDR1 and CDR2 from the germline V gene are MRHNA and SNTAGT. Here the CDR3 reads CASSPSVGGGADTQYF. The CDR3 DNA reads as TGTGCCAGCAGTCCCTCTGTGGGGGGAGGGGCAGATACGCAGTATTTT.

By sample share, this clone is medium-sized. The rearrangement links TRBV5-1 to TRBJ2-3; no definite D call. The CDR3 extends over 15 amino acids. Between the trimmed V and J ends, which lost 1 base and 2 bases, there was a span of 11 bases. Germline CDR1 reads SGHRS; CDR2 reads YFSETQ. CDR3 in amino acids: CASSLHGLTTDTQYF. CDR3 DNA sequence: TGCGCCAGCAGCTTGCATGGCTTAACCACAGATACGCAGTATTTT.

This sequence joins TRBV27 and TRBJ2-1; TRBD2 matches at 12 bases. The CDR3 contains 21 residues. Germline V lookup: CDR1 MNHEY, CDR2 SMNVEV (reference sequence). V trimming: 3 bases; J trimming: 0 bases; junction bases outside the gene matches: 15. In DNA, the CDR3 is TGTGCCAGCAGTTTGTGGTCGTACGGGACTAGCGGGTCCAGCTCCTACAATGAGCAGTTCTTC. Its translation is CASSLWSYGTSGSSSYNEQFF.

The chain links TRBV3-1 (or the pseudogene TRBV3-2) to TRBJ2-5; D remains unclear. The germline gives CDR1 LGHDT, CDR2 YNNKEL (reference sequence). The V end lost 3 bases, the J end lost 5 bases, and 10 bases lay between the germline ends. CDR3 length equals 13 residues. CDR3 loop: CASSQNQAETQYF. CDR3 DNA: TGTGCCAGCAGCCAGAATCAGGCGGAGACCCAGTACTTC.

This chain uses TRBV19 with TRBJ1-2; TRBD1 is a possible D gene (6 bases). The CDR3 runs 12 residues. Trimming pared 5 bases from V and 7 bases from J, leaving 11 bases between. The germline V gene has CDR1 LNHDA and CDR2 SQIVND (reference sequence). The CDR3 spells CASSGTRSGYTF. The CDR3 coding sequence is TGTGCCAGTAGTGGGACACGGTCTGGCTACACCTTC. The full variable domain, with the rest looked up from reference TRBV19 and TRBJ1-2, is DGGITQSPKYLFRKEGQNVTLSCEQNLNHDAMYWYRQDPGQGLRLIYYSQIVNDFQKGDIAEGYSVSREKKESFPLTVTSAQKNPTAFYLCASSGTRSGYTFGSGTRLTVV.